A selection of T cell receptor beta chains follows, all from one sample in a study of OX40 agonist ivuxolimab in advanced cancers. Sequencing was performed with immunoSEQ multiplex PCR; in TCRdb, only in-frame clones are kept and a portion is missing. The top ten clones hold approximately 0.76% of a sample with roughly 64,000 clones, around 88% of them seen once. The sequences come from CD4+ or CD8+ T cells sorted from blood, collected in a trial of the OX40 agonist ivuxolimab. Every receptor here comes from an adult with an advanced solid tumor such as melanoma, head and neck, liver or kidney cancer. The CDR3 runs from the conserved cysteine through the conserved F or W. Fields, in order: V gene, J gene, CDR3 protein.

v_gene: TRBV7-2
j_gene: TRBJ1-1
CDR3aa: CASSWTGAATEAFF

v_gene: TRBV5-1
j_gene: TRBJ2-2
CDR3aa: CASSHGGTGGTGELFF

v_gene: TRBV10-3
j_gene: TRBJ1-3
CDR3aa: CAISEGQTGPGNTIYF

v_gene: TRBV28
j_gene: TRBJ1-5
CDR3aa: CASSRHAPVHNQPQHF

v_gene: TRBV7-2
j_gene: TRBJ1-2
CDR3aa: CASSQGQLRSGYTF

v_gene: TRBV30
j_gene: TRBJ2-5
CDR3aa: CAWNDQETQYF

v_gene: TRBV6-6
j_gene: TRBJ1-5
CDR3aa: CASSYGSDQPQHF

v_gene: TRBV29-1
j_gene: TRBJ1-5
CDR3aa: CSVVGASNQPQHF

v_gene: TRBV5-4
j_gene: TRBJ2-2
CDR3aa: CASSLPTSSGELFF

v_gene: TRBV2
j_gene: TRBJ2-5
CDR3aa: CASSVESGMEETQYF

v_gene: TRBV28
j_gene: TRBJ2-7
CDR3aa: CASGWAGIHTYEQYF

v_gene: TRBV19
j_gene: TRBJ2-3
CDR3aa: CASSPSRGTHTDTQYF

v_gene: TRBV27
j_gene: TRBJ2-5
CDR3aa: CASSRREQETQYF

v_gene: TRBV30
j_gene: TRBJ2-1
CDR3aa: CAWRDQREGQFF

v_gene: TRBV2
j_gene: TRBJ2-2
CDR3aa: CASSEAGSGRNTGELFF

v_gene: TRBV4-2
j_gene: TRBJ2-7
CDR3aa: CASSQDIRLAGSTYEQYF

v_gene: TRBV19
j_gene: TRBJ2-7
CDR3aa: CASSSGGVYEQYF

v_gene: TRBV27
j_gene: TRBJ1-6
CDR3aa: CASSLTGAGSPLHF

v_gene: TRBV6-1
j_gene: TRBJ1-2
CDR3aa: CASSDRPPIEGYTF

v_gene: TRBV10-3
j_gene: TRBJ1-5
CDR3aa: CAIQAGDVGQPQHF

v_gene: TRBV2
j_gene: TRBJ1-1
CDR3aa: CASSHRTEAFF

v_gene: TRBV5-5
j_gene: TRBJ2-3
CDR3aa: CASDTYGTDTQYF

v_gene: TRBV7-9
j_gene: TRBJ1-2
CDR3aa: CASSPRDTMDYGYTF

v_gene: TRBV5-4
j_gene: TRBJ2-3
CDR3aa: CASSLDYWGTDTQYF

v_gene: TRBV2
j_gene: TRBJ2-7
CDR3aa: CASSDRGGRNEQYF

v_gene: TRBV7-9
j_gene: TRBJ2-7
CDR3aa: CASSGDIDPEQYF

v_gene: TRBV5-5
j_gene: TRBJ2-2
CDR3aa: CASSLLGNGELFF

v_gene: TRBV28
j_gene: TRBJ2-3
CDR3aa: CASRESTDTQYF

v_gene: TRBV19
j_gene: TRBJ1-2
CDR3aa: CASDPGWRDNYGYTF

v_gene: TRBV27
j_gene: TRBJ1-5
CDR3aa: CASSPGRISNQPQHF

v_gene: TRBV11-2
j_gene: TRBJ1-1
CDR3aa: CASSSTMNTEAFF

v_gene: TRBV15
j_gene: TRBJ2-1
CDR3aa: CATSPGQGFVNEQFF

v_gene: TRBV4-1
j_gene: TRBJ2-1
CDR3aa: CASSQDRRGSYNEQFF

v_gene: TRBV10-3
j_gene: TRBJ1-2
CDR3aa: CAISAREGGYTF

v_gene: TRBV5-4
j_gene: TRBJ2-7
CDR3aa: CASSSPSGTGYEQYF

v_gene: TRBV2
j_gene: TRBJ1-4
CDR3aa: CASSTESNEKLFF

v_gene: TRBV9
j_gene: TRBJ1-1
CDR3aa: CASSPMPNTEAFF

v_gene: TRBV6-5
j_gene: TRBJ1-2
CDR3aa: CASRHRGGAGYGYTF

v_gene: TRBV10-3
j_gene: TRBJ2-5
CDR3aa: CATMIGQGNGRGQETQYF

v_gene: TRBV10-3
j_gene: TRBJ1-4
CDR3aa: CAIAPGKGQGREKLFF

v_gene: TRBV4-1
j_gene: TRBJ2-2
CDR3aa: CASSQDQARTGELFF

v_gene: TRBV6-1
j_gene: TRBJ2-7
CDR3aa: CASKPGQGYEQYF

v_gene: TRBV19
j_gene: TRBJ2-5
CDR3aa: CASSGTSGGRETQYF

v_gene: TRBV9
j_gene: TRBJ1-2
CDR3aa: CASSVSGNNYGYTF

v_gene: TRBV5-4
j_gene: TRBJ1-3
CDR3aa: CASSSSSYSGNTIYF

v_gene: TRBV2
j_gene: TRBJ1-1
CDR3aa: CASRFTGTGPTEAFF

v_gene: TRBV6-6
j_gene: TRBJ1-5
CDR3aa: CASRPTTGLSNQPQHF

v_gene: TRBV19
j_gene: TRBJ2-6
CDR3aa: CASSRLLSSGANVLTF

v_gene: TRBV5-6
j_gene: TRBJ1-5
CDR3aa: CASSLGGINQPQHF

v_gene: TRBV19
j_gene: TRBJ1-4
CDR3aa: CASKDHDNEKLFF

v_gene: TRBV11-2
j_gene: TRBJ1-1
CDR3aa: CASSLIENTEAFF

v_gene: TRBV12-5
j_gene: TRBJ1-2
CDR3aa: CASGLGRPYGYTF

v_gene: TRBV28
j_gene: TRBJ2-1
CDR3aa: CASSRLDNEQFF

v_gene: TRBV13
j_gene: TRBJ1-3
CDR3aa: CASSPQLRSGNTIYF